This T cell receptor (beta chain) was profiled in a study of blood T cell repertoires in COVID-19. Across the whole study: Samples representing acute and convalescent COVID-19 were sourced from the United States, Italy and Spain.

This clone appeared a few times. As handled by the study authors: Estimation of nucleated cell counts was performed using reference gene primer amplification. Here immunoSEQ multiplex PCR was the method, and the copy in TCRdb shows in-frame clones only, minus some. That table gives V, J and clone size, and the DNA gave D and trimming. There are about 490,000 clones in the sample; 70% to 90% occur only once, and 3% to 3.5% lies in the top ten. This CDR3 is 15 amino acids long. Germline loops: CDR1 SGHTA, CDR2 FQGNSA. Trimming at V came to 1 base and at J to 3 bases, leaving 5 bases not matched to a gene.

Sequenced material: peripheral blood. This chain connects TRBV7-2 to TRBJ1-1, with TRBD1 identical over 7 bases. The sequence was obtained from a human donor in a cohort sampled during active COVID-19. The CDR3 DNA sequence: TGTGCCAGCAGCTTAGGTAGGGGGACAGACACTGAAGCTTTCTTT. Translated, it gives CASSLGRGTDTEAFF.